This T cell receptor beta chain is drawn from a study of identical twins. MiXCR was run by TCRdb on the 5' RACE reads, yielding one entry per CDR3 protein. The data hold about 470,000 distinct CDR3 sequences, with 24% observed a single time. The CDR3 covers 14 residues. In germline, CDR1 is SGHRS, CDR2 YFSETQ. The V end lost 2 bases, the J end lost 2 bases, and 11 bases lay between the germline ends. These records were also assigned to another study, of T cells expressing NK-cell markers.

The sequence was obtained from a woman under 30 in good health. V usage is TRBV5-1 and J usage is TRBJ2-7, with D perhaps TRBD2 (5 bases). The specimen sequenced was CD4+ T cells sorted from blood. The CDR3 loop reads CASSFPGSPYEQYF. For the CDR3, the DNA is TGCGCCAGCAGCTTTCCGGGGTCCCCCTACGAGCAGTACTTC.